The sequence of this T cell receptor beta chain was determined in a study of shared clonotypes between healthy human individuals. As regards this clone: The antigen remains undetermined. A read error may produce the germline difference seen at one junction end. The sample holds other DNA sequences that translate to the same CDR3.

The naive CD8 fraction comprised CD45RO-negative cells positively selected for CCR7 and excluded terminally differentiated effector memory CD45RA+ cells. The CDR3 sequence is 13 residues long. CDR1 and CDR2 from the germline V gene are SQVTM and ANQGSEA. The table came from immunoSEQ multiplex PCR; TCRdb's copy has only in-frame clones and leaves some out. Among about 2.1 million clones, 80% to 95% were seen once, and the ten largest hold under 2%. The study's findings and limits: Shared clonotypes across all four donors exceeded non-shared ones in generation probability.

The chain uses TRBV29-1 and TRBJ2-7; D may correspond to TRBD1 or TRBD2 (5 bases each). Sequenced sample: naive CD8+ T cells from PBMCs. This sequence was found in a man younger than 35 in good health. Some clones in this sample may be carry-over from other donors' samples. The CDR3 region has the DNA TGCAGCGTGGAAGGGGCGGGTGCCTACGAGCAGTACTTC. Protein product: CSVEGAGAYEQYF.